A single sample gave rise to the 30 T cell receptor beta chains below, sequenced in a study of prognosis after radiotherapy for stage I lung cancer. The genomic DNA TCR beta CDR3 region underwent two rounds of multiplex PCR. First-round PCR amplification was performed with primers specific to each TRBV and TRBJ gene. In TCRdb, the multiplex PCR reads were re-called with MiXCR into one record per CDR3 protein. This table has around 56,000 distinct CDR3 sequences, around 27% appearing once. This specimen consisted of PBMCs, obtained before or after stereotactic body radiation therapy (not recorded which). These receptors came from a donor aged 50 or older with non-small cell lung cancer.

At least ten counts were recorded for this clonotype. The gene calls are TRBV11-2 and TRBJ1-1; D may be TRBD1 (5 bases). Germline CDR1 reads SGHAT; CDR2 reads FQNNGV. V was shortened by 5 bases and J by 3 bases, with 16 bases between the two germline ends. The CDR3 is made up of 15 amino acids. Here the CDR3 reads CASSPAGTSHTEAFF. The CDR3 DNA follows: TGTGCCAGCAGCCCCGCCGGGACGAGCCACACTGAAGCTTTCTTT. The whole variable domain, filled in from reference TRBV11-2 and TRBJ1-1, reads EAGVAQSPRYKIIEKRQSVAFWCNPISGHATLYWYQQILGQGPKLLIQFQNNGVVDDSQLPKDRFSAERLKGVDSTLKIQPAKLEDSAVYLCASSPAGTSHTEAFFGQGTRLTVV.

This clonotype was counted between two and nine times. A much larger clone lies one base from this, so it may be a read error. The chain recombines TRBV3-1 with TRBJ1-6; possible D gene TRBD1, 5 bases. In germline, CDR1 is LGHDT, CDR2 YNNKEL (reference sequence). CDR3 length: 14 residues. With 6 bases removed from V and 7 bases from J, the gap between germline ends came to 13 bases. CDR3 sequence: CASSPTAPNSPLHF. CDR3 nucleotide sequence: TGTGCCAGCAGTCCGACAGCACCAAATTCACCCCTCCACTTT.

On this clonotype: An end of the junction differs from the germline gene, which may be a read error. J is TRBJ2-2 and V is TRBV28; no definite D call. The CDR3 length is 15 residues. Germline loops: CDR1 MDHEN, CDR2 SYDVKM. This CDR3 is CANSLRARKTGELFF. The CDR3 DNA is TGTGCCAACAGTTTAAGAGCGAGAAAAACCGGGGAGCTGTTTTTT.

This clonotype appeared a few times. This is likely an artifact of a read error, given a far larger clone one base away. No conserved phenylalanine or tryptophan ends this CDR3, so it is likely a read error. The V and J genes are TRBV6-2 or TRBV6-3 and TRBJ1-2, with D possibly matching TRBD1 (6 bases). V was pared by 6 bases and J by 4 bases, with 15 bases between. This CDR3 is 14 amino acids long. Germline CDR1 MNHEY, CDR2 SVGEGT. DNA for the CDR3: TGTGCCAGCAGAAGGGACACCGCAGCCTATGGCTACACCTCC. It translates to CASRRDTAAYGYTS.

As regards this clonotype: With a far larger clone one base away, a read error is the likely cause. The gene calls are TRBV7-2 and TRBJ2-1, with a weak D call TRBD2 (6 bases). CDR3 length: 13 amino acids. Germline loops: CDR1 SGHTA, CDR2 FQGNSA. V gave up 5 bases and J gave up 10 bases, with 15 bases separating them. The chain's CDR3 is CASSPGTPYEQFF. The CDR3 bases are TGTGCCAGCAGCCCGGGGACTCCCTACGAGCAGTTCTTC.

This clonotype was detected ten times or more. The chain has TRBV2 and TRBJ1-6; no definite D call. Germline lookup yields CDR1 SNHLY and CDR2 FYNNEI. The V end lost 7 bases, the J end lost 7 bases, and 8 bases lay between the germline ends. There are 12 residues in the CDR3. In nucleotides, the CDR3 is TGTGCCAGCACCCTGGGGAATTCACCCCTCCACTTT. Protein product: CASTLGNSPLHF.

For this clonotype: At one of its ends the junction is not consistent with the germline gene, which may arise from a read error. The V and J genes are TRBV14 and TRBJ1-1; D gene uncertain. CDR3 length: 14 residues. Germline V gene lookup returns CDR1 SGHDN and CDR2 FVKESK. CDR3 DNA: TGTGCCAGCAGTCGCTTAGCTGGGAACTCTGAAGCTTTCTTT. Protein sequence: CASSRLAGNSEAFF.

Of note for this clonotype: A much larger clone lies a single base off, so this may be a read error. The chain recombines TRBV2 with TRBJ2-4; TRBD2 might be the D (5 bases). The germline gives CDR1 SNHLY, CDR2 FYNNEI. The CDR3 sequence is 15 residues long. The V end lost 7 bases, the J end lost 1 base, and 14 bases lay between the germline ends. The CDR3 protein is CASKGDILAKNIQYF. In DNA form, the CDR3 reads TGTGCCAGCAAGGGAGACATTTTGGCCAAAAACATTCAGTACTTC.

This clonotype came up many times. V usage is TRBV20-1 and J usage is TRBJ2-5; 12 bases map to TRBD1. The V and J ends lost 5 bases and 5 bases, in that order; junction bases with no gene match: 3. The CDR3 runs 13 residues. Germline V gene sequence: CDR1 DFQATT, CDR2 SNEGSKA (reference sequence). The CDR3 DNA sequence: TGCAGTGCTGGGACAGGGGGCCGGGAGACCCAGTACTTC. Protein product: CSAGTGGRETQYF.

This clonotype has at least ten counts. This rearrangement joins TRBV11-3 to TRBJ1-6; no firm D call. This CDR3 spans 16 amino acids. Germline V CDR1 and CDR2: SGHNT, YENEEA. Trimming removed 1 base from V and 4 bases from J, with 11 bases in between. This CDR3 reads CASSLVLDRYNSPLHF. The DNA of the CDR3 is TGTGCCAGCAGCTTAGTCTTGGACCGATATAATTCACCCCTCCACTTT. The entire variable domain, with the rest obtained from reference TRBV11-3 and TRBJ1-6, is as follows: EAGVVQSPRYKIIEKKQPVAFWCNPISGHNTLYWYLQNLGQGPELLIRYENEEAVDDSQLPKDRFSAERLKGVDSTLKIQPAELGDSAVYLCASSLVLDRYNSPLHFGNGTRLTVT.

This clonotype was counted ten times or more. The chain joins TRBV11-2 to TRBJ2-7; D is unresolved. The CDR3 contains 14 residues. V shed 5 bases and J shed 3 bases, with 14 bases lying between them. Germline CDR1 and CDR2: SGHAT and FQNNGV. CDR3: CASSHGPLVYEQYF. The CDR3 nucleotides are TGTGCCAGCAGCCACGGACCGCTCGTCTACGAGCAGTACTTC.

This clonotype was counted many times. V usage is TRBV2 and J usage is TRBJ2-7, with TRBD1 matching 8 bases. From germline, CDR1 is SNHLY and CDR2 FYNNEI. The CDR3 totals 14 residues. Trimming removed 6 bases from V and 0 bases from J; junction bases left unmatched: 4. CDR3 coding DNA: TGTGCCAGCAGAAGTACAGGGGGCTCCTACGAGCAGTACTTC. This sequence encodes CASRSTGGSYEQYF.

This clonotype has at least ten counts. The V gene is TRBV18, the J gene TRBJ2-3; D possibly uses TRBD1 or TRBD2 (6 bases each). Deletions cut 6 bases from V and 5 bases from J, with 15 bases between. From germline, CDR1 is KGHSH and CDR2 LQKENI. The CDR3 loop spans 14 amino acids. The CDR3 DNA sequence: TGTGCCAGCTCCGCCGGGGGCAGGGGAGATACGCAGTATTTT. Its protein is CASSAGGRGDTQYF. The full variable domain, with the rest looked up from reference TRBV18 and TRBJ2-3, is NAGVMQNPRHLVRRRGQEARLRCSPMKGHSHVYWYRQLPEEGLKFMVYLQKENIIDESGMPKERFSAEFPKEGPSILRIQQVVRGDSAAYFCASSAGGRGDTQYFGPGTRLTVL.

Note on this clonotype: This may stem from a read error, because a much larger clone lies one nucleotide away. The chain recombines TRBV10-2 with TRBJ1-5; D is undetermined. CDR3 size: 14 residues. Between the trimmed V and J ends, which lost 3 bases and 3 bases, there was a span of 9 bases. CDR1 and CDR2 (germline): WSHSY, SAAADI. CDR3 residues: CASSDGNHNQPQHF. The CDR3 region has the DNA TGCGCCAGCAGTGATGGCAACCACAATCAGCCCCAGCATTTT.

For this clonotype: A far more abundant clone sits one base away, making this likely a read error. The J gene is TRBJ2-2, the V gene TRBV7-9, with D unclear. This CDR3 is 14 amino acids long. The ends were cut back, 5 bases at V and 1 base at J, with 8 bases in the middle. Germline assignment: CDR1 SEHNR and CDR2 FQNEAQ (reference sequence). The CDR3 sequence: CASSPLVNTGELFF. The DNA for the CDR3 is TGTGCCAGCAGCCCCTTGGTGAACACCGGGGAGCTGTTTTTT.

In its sample, this clonotype was seen many times. V and J are TRBV18 and TRBJ1-2, with D uncertain. Germline CDR1 and CDR2: KGHSH and LQKENI. Between the trimmed V and J ends, which lost 4 bases and 2 bases, there was a span of 14 bases. The CDR3 loop spans 15 amino acids. In nucleotides, the CDR3 is TGTGCCAGCTCACTCGGAGCCATCTCCAACTATGGCTACACCTTC. This codes for CASSLGAISNYGYTF.

This clonotype has ten or more counts. The CDR3 sequence is CASSPMYNEQFF. DNA of the CDR3: TGTGCCAGCTCACCCATGTACAATGAGCAGTTCTTC. This chain connects TRBV18 to TRBJ2-1; D remains ambiguous. Germline CDR1 KGHSH, CDR2 LQKENI. The CDR3 is 12 residues long. V was shortened by 3 bases and J by 4 bases, with 4 bases between the two germline ends.

This clonotype was detected many times. V usage is TRBV15 and J usage is TRBJ1-6, with unresolved D. Trimming stripped 0 bases from V and 11 bases from J, with 8 bases between. Germline V CDR1 and CDR2: LNHNV, YYDKDF (reference sequence). The length of the CDR3 is 13 residues. The CDR3 here is CATSRDPVAPLHF. The CDR3 region has the DNA TGTGCCACCAGCAGAGATCCGGTAGCACCCCTCCACTTT.

This clonotype was seen ten or more times. The CDR3 region has the DNA TGTGCCAGCAGCTTGAGCGTCTCTGGAAACACCATATATTTT. This translates into CASSLSVSGNTIYF. The rearrangement uses TRBV7-9 and TRBJ1-3, with no clear D. Germline CDR1 reads SEHNR; CDR2 reads FQNEAQ (reference sequence). V shed 3 bases and J shed 0 bases, with 6 bases lying between them. There are 14 residues in the CDR3.

This clonotype came up many times. The rearrangement joins TRBV7-9 to TRBJ1-6; 12 bases map to TRBD1. Germline CDR1 is SEHNR and CDR2 is FQNEAQ (reference sequence). The J segment lost 6 bases and the V segment lost 3 bases, leaving 6 bases of the junction unmatched. This CDR3 has 17 amino acids. The CDR3 spells CASSFGTGGASNSPLHF. CDR3 nucleotide sequence: TGTGCCAGCAGCTTTGGGACAGGGGGCGCGAGTAATTCACCCCTCCACTTT.

This clonotype was recorded at least ten times. The chain couples TRBV24-1 to TRBJ2-3; 7 nucleotides match TRBD1. CDR1 is KGHDR, CDR2 SFDVKD, per germline. V trimming: 1 base; J trimming: 3 bases; junction bases outside the gene matches: 6. The CDR3 length is 16 residues. The CDR3 nucleotides read TGTGCCACCAGTGATTTTACGACAGGGAGTACAGATACGCAGTATTTT. It translates to CATSDFTTGSTDTQYF.

Points on this clonotype: Being one base from a much bigger clone, this may be a read error. The chain couples TRBV20-1 to TRBJ2-7; a weak D match, TRBD1 (6 bases). The CDR3 is 13 residues long. The V end lost 0 bases, the J end lost 6 bases, and 12 bases lay between the germline ends. Germline loops: CDR1 DFQATT, CDR2 SNEGSKA (reference sequence). The CDR3 loop reads CSARDLQGCEQYF. The CDR3 coding sequence is TGCAGTGCTAGAGATCTACAGGGATGCGAGCAGTACTTC.

Many counts were recorded for this clonotype. The J gene is TRBJ1-3, the V gene TRBV19; 7 bases map to TRBD1. Germline values: CDR1 LNHDA, CDR2 SQIVND (reference sequence). With 6 bases clipped from V and 0 bases from J, the junction kept 5 bases outside the gene matches. This CDR3 spans 15 amino acids. The CDR3 sequence is CASSGQAVSGNTIYF. The CDR3 DNA follows: TGTGCCAGTAGCGGACAGGCGGTCTCTGGAAACACCATATATTTT. Together with reference TRBV19 and TRBJ1-3, the CDR3 gives the full variable domain: DGGITQSPKYLFRKEGQNVTLSCEQNLNHDAMYWYRQDPGQGLRLIYYSQIVNDFQKGDIAEGYSVSREKKESFPLTVTSAQKNPTAFYLCASSGQAVSGNTIYFGEGSWLTVV.

This clonotype occurred many times. The chain couples TRBV11-2 to TRBJ2-7; no reliable D call. The CDR3 is 13 residues long. Germline lookup yields CDR1 SGHAT and CDR2 FQNNGV. Trimming removed 5 bases at V and 5 bases at J, with 13 bases between. CDR3: CASSVVPVHEQYF. The DNA of the CDR3 is TGTGCCAGCAGCGTAGTACCGGTCCACGAGCAGTACTTC.

Note on this clonotype: The likely explanation is a read error, given a far larger clone one base away. The chain has TRBV12-3 or TRBV12-4 and TRBJ2-5; D not resolved. The J call could be wrong; TRBJ2-1 is a better fit for the DNA end. The CDR3 length is 12 residues. The CDR3 DNA sequence: TGTGCCAGCAGTTTATCCAGGAATGATCAGTTCTTC. Amino acid sequence: CASSLSRNDQFF.

Ten or more counts support this clonotype. The V and J genes are TRBV11-2 and TRBJ1-1; D gene uncertain. CDR1 SGHAT and CDR2 FQNNGV come from the germline V gene. Trimming pared 0 bases from V and 4 bases from J, leaving 6 bases between. The CDR3 is 13 residues long. This chain's CDR3 is CASSLEITTEAFF. The DNA for the CDR3 is TGTGCCAGCAGCTTAGAGATCACCACTGAAGCTTTCTTT.

There are many counts of this clonotype. This chain joins TRBV14 and TRBJ1-6, with D unresolved. Germline V gene sequence: CDR1 SGHDN, CDR2 FVKESK. V lost 0 bases, J lost 0 bases, and 9 bases lay in between. The CDR3 extends over 17 amino acids. The CDR3 region is CASSQDPASSYNSPLHF. The CDR3 coding sequence is TGTGCCAGCAGCCAAGATCCCGCGAGCTCCTATAATTCACCCCTCCACTTT. Full variable domain (outside the CDR3, taken from reference TRBV14 and TRBJ1-6): EAGVTQFPSHSVIEKGQTVTLRCDPISGHDNLYWYRRVMGKEIKFLLHFVKESKQDESGMPNNRFLAERTGGTYSTLKVQPAELEDSGVYFCASSQDPASSYNSPLHFGNGTRLTVT.

This clonotype has at least ten counts. The chain carries TRBV25-1 and TRBJ1-1; TRBD1 aligns across 7 bases. This CDR3 spans 14 amino acids. Germline trimming cut 1 base from V and 4 bases from J; bases unmatched to any gene: 3. Germline assignment: CDR1 MGHDK and CDR2 SYGVNS. The CDR3 protein is CASSELTGPTEAFF. The CDR3 coding sequence is TGTGCCAGCAGTGAATTGACAGGGCCCACTGAAGCTTTCTTT.

This clonotype was observed many times. The chain employs TRBV11-2 and TRBJ1-2, with 12 nucleotides matching TRBD1. The length of the CDR3 is 14 residues. With 3 bases clipped from V and 7 bases from J, the junction kept 3 bases outside the gene matches. From germline, CDR1 is SGHAT and CDR2 FQNNGV. The CDR3 here is CASSLGQGAGGYTF. The CDR3 bases are TGTGCCAGCAGCTTGGGACAGGGGGCGGGTGGCTACACCTTC. The full variable domain, in which reference TRBV11-2 and TRBJ1-2 provide the parts outside the CDR3, is EAGVAQSPRYKIIEKRQSVAFWCNPISGHATLYWYQQILGQGPKLLIQFQNNGVVDDSQLPKDRFSAERLKGVDSTLKIQPAKLEDSAVYLCASSLGQGAGGYTFGSGTRLTVV.

This clonotype was seen many times. The CDR3 sequence is CASSPLGQGDEKLFF. DNA for the CDR3: TGCGCCAGCAGCCCCCTGGGACAGGGAGATGAAAAACTGTTTTTT. The rearrangement uses TRBV4-1 and TRBJ1-4; 9 bases align to TRBD1. CDR3 length: 15 amino acids. Germline assignment: CDR1 MGHRA and CDR2 YSYEKL. V trimming: 4 bases; J trimming: 6 bases; junction bases outside the gene matches: 6.